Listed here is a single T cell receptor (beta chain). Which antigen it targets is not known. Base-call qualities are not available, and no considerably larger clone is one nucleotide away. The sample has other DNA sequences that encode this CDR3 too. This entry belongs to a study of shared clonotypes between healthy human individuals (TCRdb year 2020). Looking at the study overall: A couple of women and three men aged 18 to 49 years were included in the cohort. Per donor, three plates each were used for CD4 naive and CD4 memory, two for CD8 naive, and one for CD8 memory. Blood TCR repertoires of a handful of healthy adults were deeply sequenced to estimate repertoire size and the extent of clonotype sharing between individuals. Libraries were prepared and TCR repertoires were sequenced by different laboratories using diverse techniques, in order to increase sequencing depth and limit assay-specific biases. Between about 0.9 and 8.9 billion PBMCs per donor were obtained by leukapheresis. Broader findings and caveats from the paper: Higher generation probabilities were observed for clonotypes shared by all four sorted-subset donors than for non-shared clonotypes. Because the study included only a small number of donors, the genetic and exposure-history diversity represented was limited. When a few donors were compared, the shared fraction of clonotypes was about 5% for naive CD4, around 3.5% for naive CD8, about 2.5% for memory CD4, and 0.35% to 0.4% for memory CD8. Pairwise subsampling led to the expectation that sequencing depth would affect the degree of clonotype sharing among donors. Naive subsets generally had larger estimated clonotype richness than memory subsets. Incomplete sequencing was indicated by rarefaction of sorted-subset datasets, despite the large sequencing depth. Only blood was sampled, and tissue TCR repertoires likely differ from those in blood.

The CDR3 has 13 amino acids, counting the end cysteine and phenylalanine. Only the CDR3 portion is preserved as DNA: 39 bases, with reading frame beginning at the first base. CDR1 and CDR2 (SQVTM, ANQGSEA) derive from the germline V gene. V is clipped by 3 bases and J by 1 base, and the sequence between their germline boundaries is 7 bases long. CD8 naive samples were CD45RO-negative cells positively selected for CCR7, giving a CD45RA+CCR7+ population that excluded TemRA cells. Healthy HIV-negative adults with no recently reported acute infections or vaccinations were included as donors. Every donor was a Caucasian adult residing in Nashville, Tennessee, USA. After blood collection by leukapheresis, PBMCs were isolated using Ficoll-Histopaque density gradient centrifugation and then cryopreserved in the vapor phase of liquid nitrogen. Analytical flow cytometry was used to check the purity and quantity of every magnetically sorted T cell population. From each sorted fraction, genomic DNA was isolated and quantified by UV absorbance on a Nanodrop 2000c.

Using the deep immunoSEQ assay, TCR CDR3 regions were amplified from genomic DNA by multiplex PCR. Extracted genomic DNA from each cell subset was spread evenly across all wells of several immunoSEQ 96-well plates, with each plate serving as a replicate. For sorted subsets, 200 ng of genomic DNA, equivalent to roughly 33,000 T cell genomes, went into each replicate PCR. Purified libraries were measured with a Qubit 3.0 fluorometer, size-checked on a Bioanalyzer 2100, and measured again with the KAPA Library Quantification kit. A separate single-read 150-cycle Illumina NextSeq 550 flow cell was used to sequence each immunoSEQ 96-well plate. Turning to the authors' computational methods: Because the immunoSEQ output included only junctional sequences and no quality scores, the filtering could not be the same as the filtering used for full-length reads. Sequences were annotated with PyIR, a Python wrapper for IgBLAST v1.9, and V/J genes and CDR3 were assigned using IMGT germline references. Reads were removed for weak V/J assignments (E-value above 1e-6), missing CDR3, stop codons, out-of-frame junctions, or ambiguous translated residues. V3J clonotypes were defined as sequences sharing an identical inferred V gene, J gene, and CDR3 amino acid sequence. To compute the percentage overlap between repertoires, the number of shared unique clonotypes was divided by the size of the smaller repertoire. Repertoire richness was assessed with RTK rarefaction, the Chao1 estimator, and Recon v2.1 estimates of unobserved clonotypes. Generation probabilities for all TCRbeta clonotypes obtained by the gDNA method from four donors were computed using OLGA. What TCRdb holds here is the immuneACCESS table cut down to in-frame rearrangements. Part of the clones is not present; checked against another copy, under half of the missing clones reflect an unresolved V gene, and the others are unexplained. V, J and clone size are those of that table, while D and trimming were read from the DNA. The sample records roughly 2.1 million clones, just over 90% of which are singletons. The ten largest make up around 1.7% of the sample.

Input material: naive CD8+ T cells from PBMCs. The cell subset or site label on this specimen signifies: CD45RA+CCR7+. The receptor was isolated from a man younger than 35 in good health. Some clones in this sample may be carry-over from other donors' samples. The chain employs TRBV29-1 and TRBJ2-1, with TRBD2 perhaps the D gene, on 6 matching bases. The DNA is TGCAGCGTTGAGGGGAGGTCCTACAATGAGCAGTTCTTC. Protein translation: CSVEGRSYNEQFF.